The 11 T cell receptor beta chains below were found in one sample sequenced in a study of regulatory T cells in long-lasting Graves disease (dated by TCRdb to about 2021). Library preparation employed multiplex PCR. Sequencing used an Illumina HiSeq 4000. TCR beta libraries were built with iRepertoire HTBI primers and Arm-PCR amplification of CDR3 regions. TCRdb reworked the public reads: Q25 trimming with fastp, MiXCR clone assembly, productive beta chains retained. Every entry covers one CDR3 protein and lists the most common genes and DNA from its rows. A total of about half a million distinct CDR3 sequences appear in this sample, 20% to 25% of them only once. Jointly, the top ten make up less than 15% of the sample. The time point label here, explained by the study, means: persistent/refractory GD, antithyroid drugs over 5 years with positive TRAb. RNA was extracted from PBMCs in TRIzol for both TCR sequencing and RNA sequencing.

The sequencing used peripheral blood mononuclear cells (PBMCs), collected when the disease was refractory, from a patient treated with antithyroid drugs. The receptors stem from a female donor with Graves disease.

This clonotype has just a few counts. The chain links TRBV2 to TRBJ2-7; D call uncertain. CDR1 is SNHLY, CDR2 FYNNEI, per germline. V lost 3 bases and J lost 2, with 5 bases in between. The CDR3 is 12 amino acids. The chain's CDR3 is CASSDGAYEQYF. In DNA, the CDR3 is TGTGCCAGCAGTGATGGGGCCTACGAGCAGTACTTC. Supplemented by reference TRBV2 and TRBJ2-7, the full variable domain reads EPEVTQTPSHQVTQMGQEVILRCVPISNHLYFYWYRQILGQKVEFLVSFYNNEISEKSEIFDDQFSVERPDGSNFTLKIRSTKLEDSAMYFCASSDGAYEQYFGPGTRLTVT.

This clonotype has just a few counts. This sequence joins TRBV27 and TRBJ1-4; 8 bases agree with TRBD1. The CDR3 contains 14 residues. Germline V CDR1 and CDR2: MNHEY, SMNVEV (reference sequence). The trim removed 6 bases at V and 9 bases at J, leaving 9 bases unmatched. CDR3 protein: CASSFSQGAQKLFF. Written as DNA, the CDR3 is TGTGCCAGCAGCTTTTCCCAGGGGGCGCAAAAACTGTTTTTT.

The chain couples TRBV3-1 to TRBJ2-3; 10 bases match TRBD2. The germline V gene has CDR1 LGHDT and CDR2 YNNKEL (reference sequence). V shed 8 bases and J 4 bases; nucleotides not matched to a gene: 3. The CDR3 loop spans 13 amino acids. The CDR3 is CASEGTSADTQYF. The DNA of the CDR3 is TGTGCCAGCGAGGGGACTAGCGCAGATACGCAGTATTTT.

The J gene is TRBJ2-7, the V gene TRBV5-1; D call uncertain. The V end lost 4 bases, the J end lost 4 bases, and 21 bases lay between the germline ends. Per germline, CDR1 SGHRS and CDR2 YFSETQ. This CDR3 is 16 amino acids long. DNA for the CDR3: TGCGCCAGCAGCCTGATCCACCCGGCGGCGCCATACGAGCAGTACTTC. This translates into CASSLIHPAAPYEQYF.

In its sample, this clonotype was seen many times. The chain uses TRBV2 and TRBJ1-5; D unclear. V lost 1 base to trimming and J lost 3 bases, with 10 bases between them. The CDR3 is 15 residues long. The V gene's germline CDR1 is SNHLY and CDR2 FYNNEI. In DNA form, the CDR3 reads TGTGCCAGCAGTGAAGGGCCCGGTTTCAATCAGCCCCAGCATTTT. It is translated as CASSEGPGFNQPQHF.

V gene TRBV29-1 combines with J gene TRBJ2-7, with 9 bases aligning to TRBD2. V lost 1 base to trimming and J lost 2 bases; unmatched junction nucleotides: 6. The CDR3 consists of 15 residues. Looked up from germline, CDR1 is SQVTM and CDR2 is ANQGSEA. CDR3 sequence: CSVEGPSGRPYEQYF. The CDR3 DNA follows: TGCAGCGTTGAAGGACCCAGCGGGAGGCCCTACGAGCAGTACTTC.

The chain combines TRBV12-3 or TRBV12-4 with TRBJ2-5; 12 bases are a match to TRBD2. The CDR3 covers 16 residues. V dropped 1 base and J dropped 4; count of bases not matched to a gene: 4. The CDR3 here is CASSLGASGGGETQYF. CDR3 DNA: TGTGCCAGCAGTTTAGGCGCTAGCGGGGGGGGAGAGACCCAGTACTTC.

This clonotype was counted ten times or more. The chain recombines TRBV7-2 with TRBJ1-6; TRBD1 might be the D (6 bases). The germline gives CDR1 SGHTA, CDR2 FQGNSA. Trimming took off 5 bases at V and 0 bases at J, with 17 bases between the two ends. The CDR3 loop spans 18 amino acids. Written as DNA, the CDR3 is TGTGCCAGCAGCACGGGACGGGGGACAAGCTCCTATAATTCACCCCTCCACTTT. Its protein product is CASSTGRGTSSYNSPLHF.

This clonotype appeared many times. Here the CDR3 reads CASSLGSTNEKLFF. CDR3 in DNA: TGTGCCAGCAGCTTAGGGTCAACTAATGAAAAACTGTTTTTT. This rearrangement joins TRBV7-2 to TRBJ1-4, with D hard to call. Germline V gene sequence: CDR1 SGHTA, CDR2 FQGNSA. The CDR3 runs to 14 residues. Trimming took off 1 base at V and 0 bases at J, with 3 bases between the two ends.

There are a few counts of this clonotype. The chain is built from TRBV2 and TRBJ2-3; D gene uncertain. This CDR3 has 17 amino acids. The V gene's germline CDR1 is SNHLY and CDR2 FYNNEI. Trimming removed 2 bases from V and 1 base from J, with 16 bases in between. The CDR3 protein is CASSEFLGALGTDTQYF. DNA for the CDR3: TGTGCCAGCAGTGAATTTCTTGGAGCCCTTGGCACAGATACGCAGTATTTT.

The rearrangement links TRBV20-1 to TRBJ2-1, with D possibly TRBD2 on 6 matching bases. This CDR3 contains 13 residues. Looked up from germline, CDR1 is DFQATT and CDR2 is SNEGSKA (reference sequence). V lost 5 bases, J lost 8 bases, and 16 bases lay in between. CDR3 coding DNA: TGCAGTGCTTTCTCCGGGACTTTCTATGAGCAGTTCTTC. It yields the protein CSAFSGTFYEQFF.